This T cell receptor beta chain emerged from a study of blood T cell repertoires in COVID-19. Study details: Both acute and convalescent COVID-19 samples were obtained from the United States, Italy and Spain.

V was trimmed by 4 bases and J by 6 bases, leaving 10 bases between them. This CDR3 contains 13 residues. Germline V gene data show CDR1 as SGHNT and CDR2 as YYREEE (reference sequence). Authors' analysis steps: Reference gene primer amplification gave estimated nucleated cell counts. Using immunoSEQ multiplex PCR, the repertoire was profiled, and TCRdb retains in-frame clones only, with some absent. That table supplies the V and J calls and clone size; D and trimming were determined from the DNA. This sample has 50,000 to 75,000 clones, with around nine tenths found just once. Material for sequencing was peripheral blood. The V gene is TRBV5-4, the J gene TRBJ2-2; D is possibly TRBD1 (5 bases). The source is a woman aged 45 to 65 with active or convalescent COVID-19. The CDR3 is CASSTREAGELFF. The CDR3 DNA reads as TGTGCCAGCAGCACCAGGGAAGCCGGGGAGCTGTTTTTT. The full variable domain, in which reference TRBV5-4 and TRBJ2-2 provide the parts outside the CDR3, is ETGVTQSPTHLIKTRGQQVTLRCSSQSGHNTVSWYQQALGQGPQFIFQYYREEENGRGNFPPRFSGLQFPNYSSELNVNALELDDSALYLCASSTREAGELFFGEGSRLTVL.